This TCR beta chain was found in a study of cytomegalovirus exposure and HLA in healthy donors. The donors were healthy bone marrow donors. Germline CDR1 is SGHTA and CDR2 is FQGNSA. CDR3 size: 13 residues. Trimming shortened V by 5 bases and J by 5 bases, and 12 bases separated the two germline ends. This PCR relied on a set of 60 Vbeta primers and 13 Jbeta primers. The repertoire was sequenced with immunoSEQ multiplex PCR; TCRdb's copy has only in-frame clones and lacks some. This sample has about 82,000 clones, with about 74% found just once. For this clone: Its cognate antigen is unknown.

Study results and limitations: The study flagged approximately 180 TCR beta chains as cytomegalovirus-associated. According to a later analysis, most TCR beta chains associated with CMV appeared HLA-restricted.

The sample comprised PBMCs. The chain is built from TRBV7-2 and TRBJ2-5; TRBD1 might be the D (6 bases). This clonotype was obtained from a woman between 45 and 65 years old in good health and CMV-seropositive. The CDR3 DNA follows: TGTGCCAGCAGCCAAGGACAGCGGGAGACCCAGTACTTC. This gives the protein CASSQGQRETQYF.